One sample yielded the 20 T cell receptor beta chains listed below, sequenced in a study of blood T cell repertoires in COVID-19. TCRdb keeps only in-frame clones here, not all; method: immunoSEQ multiplex PCR. Seen here are 200,000 to 250,000 clones, approximately 89% observed once, and the top ten hold 4.8%. Sequencing was performed on peripheral blood. These receptors came from a woman in her thirties or forties with acute or convalescent COVID-19.

The V and J genes are TRBV18 and TRBJ1-1; D unresolved. V lost 3 bases and J lost 4, with 15 bases in between. The CDR3 has 15 residues. Germline-derived CDR1 and CDR2 are KGHSH and LQKENI. The DNA of the CDR3 is TGTGCCAGCTCACCGGGCCGAGCAGGCCTCACTGAAGCTTTCTTT. It specifies CASSPGRAGLTEAFF.

The table lists this clone with a count of one. The chain employs TRBV1 and TRBJ2-7; no DNA check was done on the table's D call, TRBD2. TRBV1 is marked as a pseudogene. This CDR3 contains 14 residues. The chain's CDR3 is CTSSSREFSYEQYV. CDR3 coding DNA: TGCACCAGCAGCTCCCGGGAGTTTTCCTACGAGCAGTACGTC.

This chain uses TRBV11-2 with TRBJ2-1, with 8 bases matching TRBD1. Germline lookup yields CDR1 SGHAT and CDR2 FQNNGV. The length of the CDR3 is 14 residues. Trimming at V came to 1 base and at J to 10 bases, leaving 6 bases not matched to a gene. Here the CDR3 reads CASSLVRTGWEQFF. Here the CDR3 DNA reads TGTGCCAGCAGCTTAGTCCGGACAGGGTGGGAGCAGTTCTTC.

The chain joins TRBV27 to TRBJ1-1, with D tentatively TRBD1 (6 bases). Germline CDR1 is MNHEY and CDR2 is SMNVEV (reference sequence). The CDR3 contains 16 residues. Trimming pared 6 bases from V and 0 bases from J, leaving 17 bases between. The CDR3 DNA sequence: TGTGCCAGCAGCCCCTTAACGGGGACAATGAACACTGAAGCTTTCTTT. Translation gives CASSPLTGTMNTEAFF.

This sequence joins TRBV2 and TRBJ1-2; the D is unclear. The CDR3 runs to 15 residues. CDR1 and CDR2 from the germline V gene are SNHLY and FYNNEI. V shed 4 bases and J shed 2 bases, with 14 bases lying between them. The CDR3 region has the DNA TGTGCCAGCAGTGTCGAAGTGGGAGGGAACTATGGCTACACCTTC. Protein sequence: CASSVEVGGNYGYTF.

This chain connects TRBV2 to TRBJ1-4, with D possibly being TRBD1 (5 bases). The CDR3 is 14 amino acids. Trimming removed 5 bases from V and 8 bases from J, with 15 bases in between. The germline gives CDR1 SNHLY, CDR2 FYNNEI. CDR3 region: CASSLRGSKEKLFF. In nucleotides, the CDR3 is TGTGCCAGCAGTCTAAGGGGTTCAAAGGAAAAACTGTTTTTT.

The V and J genes are TRBV10-1 and TRBJ2-3, with 11 bases aligning to TRBD1. CDR3 size: 20 residues. Germline trimming cut 0 bases from V and 1 base from J; bases unmatched to any gene: 12. Germline V lookup: CDR1 WNHNN, CDR2 SYGVQD (reference sequence). CDR3 bases: TGCGCCAGCAGTGAGTCCTACTCCGGGACAGGGGGTACCGGCACAGATACGCAGTATTTT. Protein sequence: CASSESYSGTGGTGTDTQYF.

The J gene is TRBJ1-1, the V gene TRBV14; no clear D. This CDR3 is 16 amino acids long. Per the germline V gene, CDR1 is SGHDN and CDR2 is FVKESK. V gave up 0 bases and J gave up 2 bases, with 13 bases separating them. CDR3 bases: TGTGCCAGCAGCCAAGACTGGGGTACTAGCAACACTGAAGCTTTCTTT. It translates to CASSQDWGTSNTEAFF.

The CDR3 DNA reads as TGTGCCACCAGTGACATCGAAGGGACAGGGAACAATGAGCAGTTCTTC. Amino acids: CATSDIEGTGNNEQFF. V and J are TRBV24-1 and TRBJ2-1; 9 positions match TRBD1. Germline CDR1 and CDR2: KGHDR and SFDVKD. The CDR3 has 16 residues. Unmatched junction bases numbered 8, after V lost 4 bases and J lost 5 bases.

The gene calls are TRBV12-5 and TRBJ1-1, with 12 bases lining up with TRBD1. The CDR3 contains 16 residues. Unmatched junction bases numbered 13, after V lost 10 bases and J lost 4 bases. The germline V gene has CDR1 LGHNT and CDR2 FRNRAP. The CDR3 DNA reads as TGTGCTACCAAACGAGGGACAGGGGGCAGGGGCACTGAAGCTTTCTTT. The encoded protein is CATKRGTGGRGTEAFF. Combining the CDR3 with reference TRBV12-5 and TRBJ1-1 gives the whole variable domain DARVTQTPRHKVTEMGQEVTMRCQPILGHNTVFWYRQTMMQGLELLAYFRNRAPLDDSGMPKDRFSAEMPDATLATLKIQPSEPRDSAVYFCATKRGTGGRGTEAFFGQGTRLTVV.

The genes are TRBV3-1 (or the pseudogene TRBV3-2) and TRBJ2-1; the match to TRBD2 covers 7 bases. V was clipped by 1 base and J by 11 bases; unmatched bases: 14. Germline CDR1 is LGHDT and CDR2 is YNNKEL (reference sequence). This CDR3 comprises 16 residues. The CDR3 nucleotides read TGTGCCAGCAGCCAAGGGGGGGGGACTGCTGATAGGAAGCAGTTCTTC. It translates to CASSQGGGTADRKQFF.

This clone was seen only a few times. The V and J genes are TRBV19 and TRBJ1-2; 7 nucleotides align to TRBD1. The junction had 0 bases not matched to a gene; V was cut back by 5 bases and J by 3 bases. Germline values: CDR1 LNHDA, CDR2 SQIVND (reference sequence). This CDR3 region has 12 residues. CDR3 DNA sequence: TGTGCCAGTAGTGACAGGGACTATGGCTACACCTTC. Translating gives CASSDRDYGYTF.

The V and J genes are TRBV19 and TRBJ1-5; 7 bases fit TRBD1. This CDR3 region has 16 residues. Per the germline V gene, CDR1 is LNHDA and CDR2 is SQIVND (reference sequence). The trim removed 2 bases at V and 3 bases at J, leaving 7 bases unmatched. The CDR3 loop reads CASSIPGGTDNQPQHF. The CDR3 nucleotides read TGTGCCAGTAGTATACCCGGTGGGACAGACAATCAGCCCCAGCATTTT.

The chain uses TRBV5-8 and TRBJ1-5; 7 bases agree with TRBD1. CDR3 length: 13 amino acids. J was trimmed by 7 bases and V by 4 bases; bases with no gene match: 5. Per germline, CDR1 SGHTS and CDR2 YDEGEE. The chain's CDR3 is CASSPWDSQPQHF. The CDR3 DNA follows: TGTGCCAGCAGCCCATGGGACAGCCAGCCCCAGCATTTT. The whole variable domain, remainder taken from reference TRBV5-8 and TRBJ1-5, is EAGVTQSPTHLIKTRGQQATLRCSPISGHTSVYWYQQALGLGLQFLLWYDEGEERNRGNFPPRFSGRQFPNYSSELNVNALELEDSALYLCASSPWDSQPQHFGDGTRLSIL.

The chain links TRBV19 to TRBJ1-1, with 10 bases fitting TRBD1. Germline V gene data show CDR1 as LNHDA and CDR2 as SQIVND (reference sequence). The CDR3 extends over 15 amino acids. With V trimmed by 8 bases and J by 0 bases, 6 bases remained unmatched. The CDR3 DNA follows: TGTGCCAGTCGCGGGGACAGGGGTGTGAACACTGAAGCTTTCTTT. Translating gives CASRGDRGVNTEAFF.

The chain joins TRBV6-2 or TRBV6-3 to TRBJ2-3; 14 bases line up with TRBD2. Unmatched junction bases numbered 8, after V lost 2 bases and J lost 1 base. This CDR3 has 19 residues. Germline assignment: CDR1 MNHEY and CDR2 SVGEGT. The CDR3 DNA reads TGTGCCAGCAGTTACGGACTAGCGGGGGGCCCGTCTGGCACAGATACGCAGTATTTT. Its protein product is CASSYGLAGGPSGTDTQYF.

The chain combines TRBV27 with TRBJ1-2; tentative D call: TRBD1 (5 bases). Trimming took 4 bases from V and 6 from J, leaving 15 bases between them. The CDR3 totals 14 residues. Germline lookup yields CDR1 MNHEY and CDR2 SMNVEV (reference sequence). The CDR3 protein is CASSYTGGPNGYTF. CDR3 DNA sequence: TGTGCCAGCAGTTACACGGGGGGTCCTAATGGCTACACCTTC.

This chain connects TRBV7-9 to TRBJ2-3, with D possibly being TRBD1 (8 bases). The germline gives CDR1 SEHNR, CDR2 FQNEAQ (reference sequence). V lost 5 bases to trimming and J lost 4 bases, with 13 bases between them. CDR3 length: 14 amino acids. For the CDR3, the DNA is TGTGCCAGCAGCCGAACAGGGGGGGCAGATACGCAGTATTTT. Amino acids: CASSRTGGADTQYF.

The chain carries TRBV5-1 and TRBJ2-7, with D perhaps TRBD1 (6 bases). CDR1 SGHRS and CDR2 YFSETQ come from the germline V gene. Trimming cost V 4 bases and J 2 bases, with 19 bases left between them. There are 16 residues in the CDR3. This chain's CDR3 is CASSPDRRKSTYEQYV. CDR3 bases: TGCGCCAGCAGCCCGGACAGACGTAAGAGTACCTACGAGCAGTACGTC.

As for this clone: Different DNA sequences within this sample yield the same CDR3. The V gene is TRBV2, the J gene TRBJ2-5; D is undetermined. Germline CDR1 reads SNHLY; CDR2 reads FYNNEI. V dropped 6 bases and J dropped 4 bases, with 15 bases sitting between them. The length of the CDR3 is 14 residues. Written as DNA, the CDR3 is TGTGCCAGCAGCACCGCGACTGGCCTAGAGACCCAGTACTTC. Protein sequence: CASSTATGLETQYF.